This T cell receptor (beta chain) was sequenced for a study of cytotoxic CD8 clonotypes in ibrutinib-treated CLL. Study context: An average of around 250,000 productive templates and some 99,000 productive rearrangements was obtained per sample. Study results and limitations: Whereas clonality rose at ibrutinib response, it declined toward baseline at progression.

For this clone: Its antigen is unknown.

Produced via immunoSEQ multiplex PCR; TCRdb's table is partial and in-frame only. The repertoire holds 150,000 or so clones, approximately 80% seen once, with 9.5% to 15% in the top ten. Germline CDR1 SGHRS, CDR2 YFSETQ. Trimming cost V 5 bases and J 3 bases, with 12 bases left between them. The CDR3 length is 13 residues. Sequenced here: PBMCs, sampled after 12 months of ibrutinib treatment. V is TRBV5-1 and J is TRBJ2-7; TRBD2 is a possible D gene (6 bases). This sequence was found in a human donor with chronic lymphocytic leukemia. The CDR3 loop is CASRSLAGYEQYF. As DNA, the CDR3 is TGCGCCAGCAGATCACTAGCTGGCTACGAGCAGTACTTC.